The T cell receptor (beta chain) described here comes from a study of identical twins. MiXCR, applied by TCRdb to the 5' RACE reads, yields one record per CDR3 protein. This sample has about 700,000 distinct CDR3 sequences; approximately 9% occur once, and the top ten carry about 0.98%. The CDR3 extends over 15 amino acids. The V end lost 2 bases, the J end lost 4 bases, and 11 bases lay between the germline ends. Germline CDR1 and CDR2: MGHDK and SYGVNS. Regarding this clonotype: Its target is not known.

Study-level results: For out-of-frame beta sequences, excess twin sharing was weaker. Twin sharing of out-of-frame TCR alpha was underestimated by models in monozygotic pairs.

In addition, the sample was reused for a study of yellow fever vaccine responses in identical twins.

Sequencing used PBMCs. The chain couples TRBV25-1 to TRBJ2-2; D may be TRBD1 (6 bases). The sequence was collected from a woman aged 18-35 years in good health. This CDR3 reads CASSEQGLATGELFF. CDR3 in DNA: TGTGCCAGCAGTGAACAGGGGCTCGCCACCGGGGAGCTGTTTTTT. Combining the CDR3 with reference TRBV25-1 and TRBJ2-2 gives the whole variable domain EADIYQTPRYLVIGTGKKITLECSQTMGHDKMYWYQQDPGMELHLIHYSYGVNSTEKGDLSSESTVSRIRTEHFPLTLESARPSHTSQYLCASSEQGLATGELFFGEGSRLTVL.